These 19 T cell receptor beta chains were sequenced from one sample in a study of neurological immune-mediated disorders. One entry per CDR3 protein, called by TCRdb with MiXCR from the 5' RACE reads. The table has 55,000 to 85,000 distinct CDR3 sequences, roughly 3% seen once. Input material: PBMCs. These receptor sequences come from a woman between 45 and 60 years old with multiple sclerosis.

This clonotype was picked up many times. This chain uses TRBV4-3 with TRBJ1-5; D is unclear. This CDR3 has 16 residues. CDR1 is LGHNA, CDR2 YSLEER, per germline. Trimming left V 0 bases short and J 2 bases short, with 11 bases between. The CDR3, as DNA: TGCGCCAGCAGCCAAGATCTAGGGTGGGGCAATCAGCCCCAGCATTTT. Amino acid sequence: CASSQDLGWGNQPQHF.

This clonotype was detected many times. The J gene is TRBJ1-5, the V gene TRBV14, with a possible D match to TRBD1 (6 bases). V lost 4 bases and J 3 bases, leaving 7 bases between the germline ends. The CDR3 runs to 13 residues. Germline V lookup: CDR1 SGHDN, CDR2 FVKESK. The CDR3: CASSRTANQPQHF. In DNA form, the CDR3 reads TGTGCCAGCAGCCGGACAGCCAATCAGCCCCAGCATTTT.

This clonotype was recorded at least ten times. This chain joins TRBV20-1 and TRBJ2-6; D call uncertain. The V end was cut by 4 bases, the J end by 2 bases, with 6 bases between. The CDR3 sequence is 13 residues long. Per the germline V gene, CDR1 is DFQATT and CDR2 is SNEGSKA (reference sequence). CDR3 amino acids: CSATEPGANVLTF. The CDR3 nucleotides read TGCAGTGCTACGGAGCCTGGGGCCAACGTCCTGACTTTC.

Ten or more counts support this clonotype. The V call is TRBV5-1, the J call TRBJ2-5, with D perhaps matching TRBD2 (5 bases). The CDR3 extends over 13 amino acids. V was clipped by 1 base and J by 10 bases, with 14 bases between them. CDR1 SGHRS and CDR2 YFSETQ come from the germline V gene. This CDR3 is CASSLFFPRDQYF. CDR3 nucleotides: TGCGCCAGCAGCTTGTTTTTTCCTCGGGACCAGTACTTC.

This clonotype was seen repeatedly, ten times or more. The V gene is TRBV4-3, the J gene TRBJ2-1; 7 nucleotides line up with TRBD1. This CDR3 has 17 amino acids. V trimming: 2 bases; J trimming: 2 bases; junction bases outside the gene matches: 9. In germline, CDR1 is LGHNA, CDR2 YSLEER. The CDR3 coding sequence is TGCGCCAGCAGCCAATACACGGGGACAGTAGCCTACAATGAGCAGTTCTTC. It yields the protein CASSQYTGTVAYNEQFF.

In its sample, this clonotype was seen many times. The V call is TRBV5-1, the J call TRBJ1-6; 8 bases align to TRBD1. J lost 9 bases, V lost 0 bases, and 8 bases had no gene match. Germline V lookup: CDR1 SGHRS, CDR2 YFSETQ. CDR3 length: 16 residues. CDR3: CASSLAQGQGGSPLHF. The CDR3 DNA reads as TGCGCCAGCAGCTTGGCTCAAGGACAGGGCGGTTCACCCCTCCACTTT.

This clonotype was seen ten or more times. This rearrangement joins TRBV4-3 to TRBJ2-1, with 7 bases fitting TRBD2. Germline values: CDR1 LGHNA, CDR2 YSLEER. Germline trimming cut 1 base from V and 4 bases from J; bases unmatched to any gene: 7. This CDR3 spans 16 amino acids. In DNA form, the CDR3 reads TGCGCCAGCAGCCAAGGGGCTAGCGGAGTTTACAATGAGCAGTTCTTC. This codes for CASSQGASGVYNEQFF.

This clonotype has at least ten counts. The chain carries TRBV5-1 and TRBJ2-6, with a possible D match to TRBD1 (6 bases). The CDR3 loop spans 16 amino acids. V lost 4 bases and J lost 0, with 11 bases in between. CDR1 and CDR2 from the germline V gene are SGHRS and YFSETQ. CDR3 amino acids: CASSTDRTSGANVLTF. The CDR3 DNA sequence: TGCGCCAGCAGCACCGACAGGACCTCTGGGGCCAACGTCCTGACTTTC. The full variable domain, in which reference TRBV5-1 and TRBJ2-6 provide the parts outside the CDR3, is KAGVTQTPRYLIKTRGQQVTLSCSPISGHRSVSWYQQTPGQGLQFLFEYFSETQRNKGNFPGRFSGRQFSNSRSEMNVSTLELGDSALYLCASSTDRTSGANVLTFGAGSRLTVL.

This clonotype has a count of ten or more. In DNA form, the CDR3 reads TGTGCCAGCAGCTTAGATTTGGGTTCGACTGAAGCTTTCTTT. As protein: CASSLDLGSTEAFF. The rearrangement links TRBV7-9 to TRBJ1-1; no reliable D call. Per germline, CDR1 SEHNR and CDR2 FQNEAQ (reference sequence). The CDR3 runs to 14 residues. V lost 1 base, J lost 5 bases, and 11 bases lay in between.

The table lists this clonotype with many counts. The chain carries TRBV12-3 or TRBV12-4 and TRBJ2-7, with unresolved D. This CDR3 region has 11 residues. V was pared by 3 bases and J by 4 bases, with 4 bases between. The CDR3 DNA follows: TGTGCCAGCAGTTTTCAGTACGAGCAGTACTTC. Translation: CASSFQYEQYF.

This clonotype was seen ten or more times. This rearrangement joins TRBV6-4 to TRBJ2-3, with 7 nucleotides matching TRBD1. This CDR3 is 15 amino acids long. Losses at the gene ends were 4 bases for V and 2 bases for J; bases not matched to a gene: 6. Germline assignment: CDR1 MRHNA and CDR2 SNTAGT. The CDR3 region has the DNA TGTGCCAGCAGTGCCCGGGACAGACCCACAGATACGCAGTATTTT. This translates into CASSARDRPTDTQYF.

This chain links TRBV11-3 with TRBJ2-1; 11 bases agree with TRBD2. The V gene's germline CDR1 is SGHNT and CDR2 YENEEA. J gave up 9 bases and V 0 bases, and 4 bases lay outside the gene matches. CDR3 size: 15 residues. CDR3 region: CASSLDISGRGEQFF. The CDR3 coding sequence is TGTGCCAGCAGCTTAGATATTAGCGGGAGGGGTGAGCAGTTCTTC.

In its sample, this clonotype was seen many times. V and J are TRBV3-1 and TRBJ2-7; 13 positions agree with TRBD2. V lost 4 bases, J lost 4 bases, and 4 bases stayed unmatched. CDR3 length: 15 residues. The germline gives CDR1 LGHDT, CDR2 YNNKEL (reference sequence). The CDR3 region has the DNA TGTGCCAGCAGCCTTAGGACTAGCGGGAGTTACGAGCAGTACTTC. Its translation is CASSLRTSGSYEQYF.

The table lists this clonotype with many counts. The chain recombines TRBV5-8 with TRBJ2-7; D not certain. The germline V and J ends were trimmed by 2 bases and 5 bases, with 11 bases remaining between them. The germline gives CDR1 SGHTS, CDR2 YDEGEE. The CDR3 spans 13 residues. CDR3 sequence reads: CASSLGDRDEQYF. DNA of the CDR3: TGTGCCAGCAGCTTAGGCGACCGGGACGAGCAGTACTTC.

There are a few counts of this clonotype. A read error is possible here, since a much larger clone lies one base away. The rearrangement links TRBV20-1 to TRBJ2-7; D tentatively fits TRBD1 or TRBD2 (5 bases each). CDR1 and CDR2 (germline): DFQATT, SNEGSKA (reference sequence). The CDR3 sequence is 11 residues long. V lost 6 bases to trimming and J lost 6 bases, with 12 bases between them. CDR3 in DNA: TGCAGTGCAGGGACGAACGGCGAGCAGTACTTC. It encodes CSAGTNGEQYF.

The table lists this clonotype with many counts. V is TRBV20-1 and J is TRBJ1-1, with D unresolved. The CDR3 is 12 residues long. The germline CDR1 and CDR2 sequences are DFQATT and SNEGSKA (reference sequence). Trimming took 2 bases from V and 3 from J, leaving 7 bases between them. The CDR3 reads CSARRWDTEAFF. The CDR3 DNA sequence: TGCAGTGCTAGAAGATGGGACACTGAAGCTTTCTTT.

This clonotype was seen ten or more times. The chain has TRBV7-2 and TRBJ2-3; TRBD2 matches 11 bases. The junction had 2 bases not matched to a gene; V was cut back by 5 bases and J by 1 base. The germline V gene has CDR1 SGHTA and CDR2 FQGNSA. This CDR3 has 15 amino acids. The DNA for the CDR3 is TGTGCCAGCAGCCTTAGCGGGAGGGGCACAGATACGCAGTATTTT. Its translation is CASSLSGRGTDTQYF. Full variable domain (missing parts from reference TRBV7-2 and TRBJ2-3): GAGVSQSPSNKVTEKGKDVELRCDPISGHTALYWYRQSLGQGLEFLIYFQGNSAPDKSGLPSDRFSAERTGGSVSTLTIQRTQQEDSAVYLCASSLSGRGTDTQYFGPGTRLTVL.

This clonotype has a count of ten or more. The rearrangement uses TRBV7-9 and TRBJ2-3; D call uncertain. CDR1 is SEHNR, CDR2 FQNEAQ, per germline (reference sequence). The V gene lost 2 bases and the J gene lost 2 bases, with 11 bases spanning the gap. CDR3 length: 15 amino acids. CDR3 nucleotide sequence: TGTGCCAGCAGCTTACGTCAGATCAACACAGATACGCAGTATTTT. Encoded protein: CASSLRQINTDTQYF. The whole variable domain, filled in from reference TRBV7-9 and TRBJ2-3, reads DTGVSQNPRHKITKRGQNVTFRCDPISEHNRLYWYRQTLGQGPEFLTYFQNEAQLEKSRLLSDRFSAERPKGSFSTLEIQRTEQGDSAMYLCASSLRQINTDTQYFGPGTRLTVL.

In the case of this clonotype: A read error may be the cause here, since a much bigger clone is one base away. The V call is TRBV20-1, the J call TRBJ2-3; 9 bases fit TRBD2. The germline CDR1 and CDR2 sequences are DFQATT and SNEGSKA (reference sequence). The CDR3 has 15 amino acids. CDR3: CSAPLSGRWTDKQYF. CDR3 sequence (DNA): TGCAGTGCTCCCTTGAGCGGGAGGTGGACAGATAAGCAGTATTTT.